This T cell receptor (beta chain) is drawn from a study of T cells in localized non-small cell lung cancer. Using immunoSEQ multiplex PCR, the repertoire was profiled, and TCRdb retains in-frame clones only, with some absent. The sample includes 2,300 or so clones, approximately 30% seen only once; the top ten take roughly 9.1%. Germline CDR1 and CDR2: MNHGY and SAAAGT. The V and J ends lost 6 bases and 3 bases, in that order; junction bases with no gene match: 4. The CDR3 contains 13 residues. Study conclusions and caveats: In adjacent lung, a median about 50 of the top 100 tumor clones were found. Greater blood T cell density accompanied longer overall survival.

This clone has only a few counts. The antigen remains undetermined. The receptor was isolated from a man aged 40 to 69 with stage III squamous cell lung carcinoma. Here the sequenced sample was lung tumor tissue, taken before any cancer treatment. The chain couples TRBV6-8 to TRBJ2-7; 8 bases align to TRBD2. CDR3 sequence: CASRGTSGYEQYF. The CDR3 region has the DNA TGTGCCAGCAGGGGGACTAGTGGCTACGAGCAGTACTTC.